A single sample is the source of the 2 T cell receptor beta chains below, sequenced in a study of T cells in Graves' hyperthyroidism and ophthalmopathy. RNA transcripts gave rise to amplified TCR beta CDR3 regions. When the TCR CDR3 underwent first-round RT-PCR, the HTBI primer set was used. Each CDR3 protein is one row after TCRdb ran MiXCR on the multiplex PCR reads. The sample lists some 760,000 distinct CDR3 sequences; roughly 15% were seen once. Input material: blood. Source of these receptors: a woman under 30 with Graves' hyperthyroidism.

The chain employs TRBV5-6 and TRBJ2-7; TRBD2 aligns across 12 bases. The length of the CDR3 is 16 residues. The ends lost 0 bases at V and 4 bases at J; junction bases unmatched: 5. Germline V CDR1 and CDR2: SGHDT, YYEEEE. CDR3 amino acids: CASSLAGLAGTYEQYF. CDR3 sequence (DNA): TGTGCCAGCAGCTTGGCCGGACTAGCGGGGACTTACGAGCAGTACTTC.

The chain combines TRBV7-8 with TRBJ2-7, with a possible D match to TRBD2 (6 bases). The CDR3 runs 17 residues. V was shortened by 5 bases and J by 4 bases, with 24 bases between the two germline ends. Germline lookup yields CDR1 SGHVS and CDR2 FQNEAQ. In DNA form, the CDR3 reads TGTGCCAGCAGCCGATCATACGGGGGTTCCAAGGCGTACGAGCAGTACTTC. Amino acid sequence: CASSRSYGGSKAYEQYF.